This TCR delta chain was profiled in a study of γδ T cells in repeated Plasmodium falciparum infection. On the study more broadly: Donors had four controlled P. falciparum NF54 infections over approximately 600 days. Timepoints: baseline, immediately before selected infections, and 21 days after every infection.

TCRdb reapplied CATT to the multiplex PCR reads. The data contain 70,000 to 95,000 delta-chain clones, approximately 1.4% of them singletons. This clone has just a few counts. Trimming cost V 5 bases and J 1 base, with 35 bases left between them. Germline V CDR1 and CDR2: TSWWSYY, QGS. The CDR3 runs 22 residues. Gammadelta T cells were flow-sorted from PBMC into Vgamma9/Vdelta2+ and Vdelta2-negative populations for bulk analysis. The sample comprised gamma-delta T cells from blood. The chain uses TRDV1 and TRDJ1; weak D call: TRDD3 (8 bases). The J gene, left out of TCRdb, was set here by checking the DNA against germline. The clonotype originates from a pool of human donors (malaria-infected and uninfected, not separated). The CDR3 nucleotides read TGTGCTCTTGGGACTCAAACTTCCTTCCTCTGGTACTGGGGGCTACGCACCGATAAACTCATCTTT. Translation: CALGTQTSFLWYWGLRTDKLIF.